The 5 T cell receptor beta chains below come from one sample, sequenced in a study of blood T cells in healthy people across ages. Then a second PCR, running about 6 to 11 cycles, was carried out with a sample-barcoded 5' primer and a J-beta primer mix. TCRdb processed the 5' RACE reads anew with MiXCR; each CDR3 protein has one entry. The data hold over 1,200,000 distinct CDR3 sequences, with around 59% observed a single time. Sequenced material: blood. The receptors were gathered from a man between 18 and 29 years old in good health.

This CDR3 is CSASDYSYEQYF. The CDR3 DNA reads TGCAGTGCTTCGGACTACTCCTACGAGCAGTACTTC. The chain uses TRBV20-1 and TRBJ2-4, with D tentatively TRBD2 (6 bases). The end of the DNA aligns better with TRBJ2-7, so the J call may be wrong. The CDR3 sequence is 12 residues long. Germline V gives CDR1 DFQATT, CDR2 SNEGSKA (reference sequence).

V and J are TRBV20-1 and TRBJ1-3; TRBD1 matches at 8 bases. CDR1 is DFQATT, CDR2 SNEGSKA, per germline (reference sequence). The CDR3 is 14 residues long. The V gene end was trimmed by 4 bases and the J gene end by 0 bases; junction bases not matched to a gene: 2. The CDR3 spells CSAMDRASGNTIYF. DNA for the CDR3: TGCAGTGCTATGGACAGGGCCTCTGGAAACACCATATATTTT.

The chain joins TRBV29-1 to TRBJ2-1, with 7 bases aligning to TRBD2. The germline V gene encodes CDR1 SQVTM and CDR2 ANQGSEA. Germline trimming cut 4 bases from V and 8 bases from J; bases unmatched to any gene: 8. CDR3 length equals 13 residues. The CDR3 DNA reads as TGCAGCGTTGGAGACAAGCGGGATGATGAGCAGTTCTTC. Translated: CSVGDKRDDEQFF.

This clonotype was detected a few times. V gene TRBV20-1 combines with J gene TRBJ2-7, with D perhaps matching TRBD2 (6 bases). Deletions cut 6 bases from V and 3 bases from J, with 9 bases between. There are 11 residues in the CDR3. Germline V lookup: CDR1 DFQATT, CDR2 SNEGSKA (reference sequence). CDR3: CSAGGNYEQYF. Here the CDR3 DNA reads TGCAGTGCGGGGGGTAACTACGAGCAGTACTTC.

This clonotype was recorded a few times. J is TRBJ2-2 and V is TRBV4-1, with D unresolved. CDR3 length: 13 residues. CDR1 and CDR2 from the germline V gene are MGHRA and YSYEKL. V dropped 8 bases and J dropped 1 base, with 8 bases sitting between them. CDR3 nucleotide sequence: TGCGCCAGCTCCGGCAGGAACACCGGGGAGCTGTTTTTT. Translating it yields CASSGRNTGELFF.